Listed here are 32 T cell receptor beta chains from one sample, sequenced in a study of T cell repertoires in cytomegalovirus infection. A single record per CDR3 protein comes from TCRdb applying MiXCR to the reads. The table shows hundreds of thousands of distinct CDR3 sequences, with under 40% occurring only once. Sample: PBMCs. The receptors derive from a human donor in good health (CMV status not recorded). Some clones in this sample may be carry-over from other donors' samples.

Comment on this clonotype: Just one base apart from a much larger clone, this may be a read error. The gene calls are TRBV7-8 and TRBJ1-5, with 7 bases that match TRBD1. Germline loops: CDR1 SGHVS, CDR2 FQNEAQ. This CDR3 is built from 16 residues. CDR3 loop: CASSPHRDRSNHPQHF. Written as DNA, the CDR3 is TGTGCCAGCAGCCCACACCGGGACAGAAGCAATCATCCCCAGCATTTT. The full variable domain, its missing parts supplied by reference TRBV7-8 and TRBJ1-5, is GAGVSQSPRYKVAKRGQDVALRCDPISGHVSLFWYQQALGQGPEFLTYFQNEAQLDKSGLPSDRFFAERPEGSVSTLKIQRTQQEDSAVYLCASSPHRDRSNHPQHFGDGTRLSIL.

The rearrangement uses TRBV5-1 and TRBJ1-1, with a tentative D call TRBD1 (6 bases). Trimming left V 7 bases short and J 5 bases short, with 18 bases between. Germline lookup yields CDR1 SGHRS and CDR2 YFSETQ. This CDR3 is 14 amino acids long. The CDR3 loop is CASRGGSDATEAFF. CDR3 nucleotides: TGCGCCAGCCGGGGGGGCTCCGATGCTACTGAAGCTTTCTTT.

The chain links TRBV6-1 to TRBJ2-7; a weak D match, TRBD2 (6 bases). The CDR3 runs to 13 residues. The V gene's germline CDR1 is MNHNS and CDR2 SASEGT. V shed 6 bases and J shed 1 base, with 10 bases lying between them. CDR3 sequence (DNA): TGTGCCAGCAGGGGACTCCTATCCTACGAGCAGTACTTC. Translated: CASRGLLSYEQYF.

This clonotype was seen a few times. The genes are TRBV23-1 and TRBJ2-2; 8 nucleotides line up with TRBD2. TRBV23-1 is flagged as an ORF with uncertain function. CDR3 length equals 18 residues. With V trimmed by 3 bases and J by 4 bases, 13 bases remained unmatched. The CDR3 is CASSQSAGAGFLTGELFF. CDR3 nucleotide sequence: TGCGCCAGCAGTCAGTCAGCGGGAGCTGGGTTCCTCACCGGGGAGCTGTTTTTT.

The chain links TRBV6-1 to TRBJ2-1; D not resolved. The CDR3 totals 12 residues. V shed 6 bases and J shed 6 bases, with 9 bases lying between them. CDR1 and CDR2 from the germline V gene are MNHNS and SASEGT. The CDR3 region has the DNA TGTGCCAGCAGCCCCCGGAGCAATGAGCAGTTCTTC. As protein: CASSPRSNEQFF.

The chain employs TRBV12-3 or TRBV12-4 and TRBJ2-2, with 8 bases identical to TRBD1. This CDR3 has 18 amino acids. Germline trimming cut 4 bases from V and 1 base from J; bases unmatched to any gene: 11. The CDR3 sequence: CASSSYARQGQNTGELFF. The CDR3 nucleotides read TGTGCCAGCAGTTCTTACGCCCGACAGGGGCAGAACACCGGGGAGCTGTTTTTT.

V and J are TRBV12-3 or TRBV12-4 and TRBJ1-5, with 7 nucleotides matching TRBD1. The CDR3 is 14 residues long. J gave up 5 bases and V 5 bases, and 6 bases lay outside the gene matches. CDR3 sequence: CASSPGDRDQPQHF. The CDR3 nucleotides read TGTGCCAGCAGTCCTGGGGACAGAGATCAGCCCCAGCATTTT.

This clonotype was found many times. The chain uses TRBV7-8 and TRBJ1-1; a possible D gene is TRBD1 (5 bases). The CDR3 has 14 amino acids. Germline assignment: CDR1 SGHVS and CDR2 FQNEAQ. V lost 5 bases to trimming and J lost 1 base, with 11 bases between them. The CDR3 loop is CASSRDGKNTEAFF. The CDR3 region has the DNA TGTGCCAGCAGCCGGGACGGAAAGAACACTGAAGCTTTCTTT. Based on the CDR3 plus reference TRBV7-8 and TRBJ1-1, the full variable domain is GAGVSQSPRYKVAKRGQDVALRCDPISGHVSLFWYQQALGQGPEFLTYFQNEAQLDKSGLPSDRFFAERPEGSVSTLKIQRTQQEDSAVYLCASSRDGKNTEAFFGQGTRLTVV.

The rearrangement uses TRBV28 and TRBJ1-5, with D unclear. CDR1 is MDHEN and CDR2 is SYDVKM in the germline V gene. The CDR3 extends over 15 amino acids. V shed 10 bases and J shed 5 bases, with 21 bases lying between them. In DNA, the CDR3 is TGTGCCACCTTGCGCCCCGGGAGGGTAGATCAGCCCCAGCATTTT. This sequence encodes CATLRPGRVDQPQHF.

The chain uses TRBV12-3 or TRBV12-4 and TRBJ1-1; the D is unclear. V gave up 5 bases and J gave up 3 bases, with 10 bases separating them. This CDR3 has 13 amino acids. CDR3 sequence: CASSILRDTEAFF. DNA of the CDR3: TGTGCCAGCAGTATCCTTAGGGACACTGAAGCTTTCTTT.

In this sample, this clonotype turned up many times. An end of the junction does not agree with germline; a read error may underlie this. The chain has TRBV7-2 and TRBJ2-7; 7 positions match TRBD1. The length of the CDR3 is 17 residues. Germline V CDR1 and CDR2: SGHTA, FQGNSA. This chain's CDR3 is CASSLAATGPLTYEQYF. In DNA, the CDR3 is TGTGCCAGCAGCCTAGCCGCGACAGGGCCTCTTACCTACGAGCAGTACTTC.

The V gene is TRBV5-5, the J gene TRBJ2-1, with TRBD1 identical over 9 bases. This CDR3 has 12 residues. Germline CDR1 reads SGHKS; CDR2 reads YYEKEE (reference sequence). The trim removed 3 bases at V and 12 bases at J, leaving 4 bases unmatched. CDR3 amino acids: CASSWGTGRQFF. In DNA form, the CDR3 reads TGTGCCAGCAGCTGGGGGACAGGGAGGCAGTTCTTC.

The chain couples TRBV7-3 to TRBJ2-3; D is perhaps TRBD1 or TRBD2 (6 bases each). The CDR3 sequence is 15 residues long. Germline loops: CDR1 SGHTA, CDR2 FQGTGA. The V gene lost 5 bases and the J gene lost 2 bases, with 14 bases spanning the gap. The CDR3 spells CASSRGGWDTDTQYF. The CDR3 region has the DNA TGTGCCAGCAGCCGAGGGGGGTGGGACACAGATACGCAGTATTTT.

A remark on this clonotype: One junction end does not reproduce the germline sequence, and a read error may be involved. The genes are TRBV12-3 or TRBV12-4 and TRBJ1-2; TRBD1 matches 7 bases. CDR3 length: 15 residues. In nucleotides, the CDR3 is TGTGCCATCAGTGCTGCACAGGGGCAGGTCTATGGCTCCAACTTC. Translating it yields CAISAAQGQVYGSNF.

This clonotype was picked up a small number of times. This sequence joins TRBV11-2 and TRBJ2-3; 9 positions match TRBD2. CDR3 size: 16 residues. J lost 4 bases, V lost 5 bases, and 10 bases had no gene match. Germline CDR1 reads SGHAT; CDR2 reads FQNNGV. The CDR3, as DNA: TGTGCCAGCAGCACGCGGCGGGGGGGGGCCCCAGATACGCAGTATTTT. Amino acid sequence: CASSTRRGGAPDTQYF.

This clonotype was seen only a few times. This chain links TRBV18 with TRBJ1-5; 7 positions agree with TRBD1. This CDR3 region has 16 residues. Trimming cost V 2 bases and J 7 bases; bases outside gene matches: 11. Germline V CDR1 and CDR2: KGHSH, LQKENI. This chain's CDR3 is CASSPVPGQDRQPQHF. The CDR3 DNA sequence: TGTGCCAGCTCACCAGTCCCCGGACAGGACCGACAGCCCCAGCATTTT. The whole variable domain, filled in from reference TRBV18 and TRBJ1-5, reads NAGVMQNPRHLVRRRGQEARLRCSPMKGHSHVYWYRQLPEEGLKFMVYLQKENIIDESGMPKERFSAEFPKEGPSILRIQQVVRGDSAAYFCASSPVPGQDRQPQHFGDGTRLSIL.

The J gene is TRBJ1-5, the V gene TRBV20-1, with 7 positions matching TRBD1. The CDR3 runs to 13 residues. Per the germline V gene, CDR1 is DFQATT and CDR2 is SNEGSKA (reference sequence). With 3 bases clipped from V and 3 bases from J, the junction kept 2 bases outside the gene matches. The CDR3 sequence is CSASQGVNQPQHF. The CDR3 DNA follows: TGCAGTGCTAGCCAGGGGGTCAATCAGCCCCAGCATTTT.

The chain has TRBV7-9 and TRBJ2-1; unclear D gene. V gave up 0 bases and J gave up 8 bases, with 17 bases separating them. Germline assignment: CDR1 SEHNR and CDR2 FQNEAQ (reference sequence). The CDR3 is 16 residues long. CDR3 protein: CASSLALLQGWDEQFF. CDR3 nucleotide sequence: TGTGCCAGCAGCTTAGCTCTATTACAAGGGTGGGATGAGCAGTTCTTC.

Only a few counts were recorded for this clonotype. The gene calls are TRBV20-1 and TRBJ2-7; a possible D gene is TRBD1 (5 bases). Trimming shortened V by 5 bases and J by 4 bases, and 12 bases separated the two germline ends. The CDR3 runs to 12 residues. CDR1 is DFQATT, CDR2 SNEGSKA, per germline (reference sequence). For the CDR3, the DNA is TGCAGTGCTTCTAATCAGGGTTACGAGCAGTACTTC. Translated, it gives CSASNQGYEQYF.

The V gene is TRBV4-1, the J gene TRBJ2-3; D may be TRBD2 (5 bases). The CDR3 is made up of 15 amino acids. Deletions cut 5 bases from V and 2 bases from J, with 14 bases between. Germline-derived CDR1 and CDR2 are MGHRA and YSYEKL. The CDR3 reads CASSAQAESTDTQYF. The CDR3 DNA follows: TGCGCCAGCAGCGCCCAAGCGGAATCCACAGATACGCAGTATTTT.

The rearrangement joins TRBV28 to TRBJ2-7; D is unresolved. V shed 8 bases and J shed 1 base, with 21 bases lying between them. Germline loops: CDR1 MDHEN, CDR2 SYDVKM. This CDR3 is 16 amino acids long. The CDR3 region has the DNA TGTGCCAGCTCGGGCGACGGCGGCCTTAGGTCCTACGAGCAGTACTTC. Its translation is CASSGDGGLRSYEQYF.

This clonotype was detected once. A much larger clonotype is one base distant, so this may be a read error. Likely a read error: the CDR3 ends without its conserved phenylalanine or tryptophan. The genes are TRBV7-8 and TRBJ1-5, with D tentatively TRBD1 (5 bases). The CDR3 sequence is 16 residues long. Germline lookup yields CDR1 SGHVS and CDR2 FQNEAQ. V was cut by 0 bases and J by 3 bases, with 12 bases left in between. The CDR3 region has the DNA TGTGCCAGCAGCTTAGCGTCAGGGACCCCCAATCAGCCCCAGCATTCT. Its translation is CASSLASGTPNQPQHS.

This clonotype has at least ten counts. The V gene is TRBV7-2, the J gene TRBJ1-1, with D possibly being TRBD1 (5 bases). The CDR3 is 14 amino acids. V lost 5 bases and J lost 9, with 19 bases in between. CDR1 and CDR2 (germline): SGHTA, FQGNSA. This CDR3 is CASSLAKGSGKAFF. DNA for the CDR3: TGTGCCAGCAGCCTCGCAAAGGGGTCCGGAAAAGCTTTCTTT. Combining the CDR3 with reference TRBV7-2 and TRBJ1-1 gives the whole variable domain GAGVSQSPSNKVTEKGKDVELRCDPISGHTALYWYRQSLGQGLEFLIYFQGNSAPDKSGLPSDRFSAERTGGSVSTLTIQRTQQEDSAVYLCASSLAKGSGKAFFGQGTRLTVV.

This chain connects TRBV28 to TRBJ2-7; maybe TRBD1 (6 bases). Germline V gene data show CDR1 as MDHEN and CDR2 as SYDVKM. This CDR3 is built from 15 residues. V shed 6 bases and J shed 2 bases, with 17 bases lying between them. DNA for the CDR3: TGTGCCAGCAGCCGCCTTAGGGGACAAGCCTACGAGCAGTACTTC. It codes for CASSRLRGQAYEQYF.

Written as DNA, the CDR3 is TGTGCCATCAGTGACGGGACAGGGGGTGCTTACTACGAGCAGTACTTC. Residues: CAISDGTGGAYYEQYF. The genes are TRBV10-3 and TRBJ2-7, with TRBD1 matching over 11 bases. The CDR3 consists of 16 residues. The ends lost 3 bases at V and 3 bases at J; junction bases unmatched: 7. Germline V gene lookup returns CDR1 ENHRY and CDR2 SYGVKD.

Comment on this clonotype: A read error may produce the germline difference seen at one junction end. This chain links TRBV29-1 with TRBJ2-5; a possible D gene is TRBD2 (5 bases). The CDR3 contains 15 residues. Per germline, CDR1 SQVTM and CDR2 ANQGSEA. Here the CDR3 DNA reads TGCAGCGTGGATGAACGCAGCGGCTTGCAAGATACCCAGTACTTC. It codes for CSVDERSGLQDTQYF. Full variable domain (rest looked up from reference TRBV29-1 and TRBJ2-5): SAVISQKPSRDICQRGTSLTIQCQVDSQVTMMFWYRQQPGQSLTLIATANQGSEATYESGFVIDKFPISRPNLTFSTLTVSNMSPEDSSIYLCSVDERSGLQDTQYFGPGTRLLVL.

The chain recombines TRBV12-3 or TRBV12-4 with TRBJ2-5, with D perhaps TRBD1 (5 bases). V lost 6 bases and J lost 2, with 19 bases in between. This CDR3 has 16 amino acids. The CDR3, as DNA: TGTGCCAGCAGGCTTGACAGAATCCTAATACAAGAGACCCAGTACTTC. This sequence encodes CASRLDRILIQETQYF.

J is TRBJ1-5 and V is TRBV2; 8 nucleotides match TRBD1. Germline-derived CDR1 and CDR2 are SNHLY and FYNNEI. V was pared by 6 bases and J by 0 bases, with 7 bases of the junction left unmatched. This CDR3 region has 16 residues. The CDR3 DNA sequence: TGTGCCAGCAGAACCGACCAGGGGGCTAGCAATCAGCCCCAGCATTTT. Amino acids: CASRTDQGASNQPQHF.

The chain joins TRBV18 to TRBJ1-3, with a tentative D call TRBD1 (5 bases). This CDR3 comprises 14 residues. Germline V gene data show CDR1 as KGHSH and CDR2 as LQKENI. The germline V and J ends were trimmed by 6 bases and 4 bases, with 13 bases remaining between them. The CDR3 sequence is CASSPEAGGNTIYF. CDR3 DNA: TGTGCCAGCTCTCCAGAAGCAGGGGGAAACACCATATATTTT.

This sequence joins TRBV12-3 or TRBV12-4 and TRBJ1-2; D perhaps matches TRBD1 (6 bases). The CDR3 spans 16 residues. V was trimmed by 6 bases and J by 3 bases, leaving 20 bases between them. This chain's CDR3 is CASSPKSSQGYYGYTF. CDR3 nucleotide sequence: TGTGCCAGCAGCCCCAAGTCGTCCCAGGGGTACTATGGCTACACCTTC.

The rearrangement joins TRBV4-2 to TRBJ2-1, with 11 bases that match TRBD1. The germline V gene has CDR1 LGHNA and CDR2 YNFKEQ. The junction had 1 base not matched to a gene; V was cut back by 1 base and J by 8 bases. The CDR3 contains 14 residues. The chain's CDR3 is CASSQGTGGDEQFF. Written as DNA, the CDR3 is TGTGCCAGCAGCCAAGGGACAGGGGGCGATGAGCAGTTCTTC.

This clonotype was picked up a small number of times. This chain connects TRBV11-2 to TRBJ1-1; perhaps TRBD1 as D (5 bases). The CDR3 runs 12 residues. The germline V gene encodes CDR1 SGHAT and CDR2 FQNNGV. Between the trimmed V and J ends, which lost 5 bases and 6 bases, there was a span of 10 bases. The CDR3 reads CASSRGGSEAFF. The CDR3 bases are TGTGCCAGCAGCCGCGGGGGTTCTGAAGCTTTCTTT.